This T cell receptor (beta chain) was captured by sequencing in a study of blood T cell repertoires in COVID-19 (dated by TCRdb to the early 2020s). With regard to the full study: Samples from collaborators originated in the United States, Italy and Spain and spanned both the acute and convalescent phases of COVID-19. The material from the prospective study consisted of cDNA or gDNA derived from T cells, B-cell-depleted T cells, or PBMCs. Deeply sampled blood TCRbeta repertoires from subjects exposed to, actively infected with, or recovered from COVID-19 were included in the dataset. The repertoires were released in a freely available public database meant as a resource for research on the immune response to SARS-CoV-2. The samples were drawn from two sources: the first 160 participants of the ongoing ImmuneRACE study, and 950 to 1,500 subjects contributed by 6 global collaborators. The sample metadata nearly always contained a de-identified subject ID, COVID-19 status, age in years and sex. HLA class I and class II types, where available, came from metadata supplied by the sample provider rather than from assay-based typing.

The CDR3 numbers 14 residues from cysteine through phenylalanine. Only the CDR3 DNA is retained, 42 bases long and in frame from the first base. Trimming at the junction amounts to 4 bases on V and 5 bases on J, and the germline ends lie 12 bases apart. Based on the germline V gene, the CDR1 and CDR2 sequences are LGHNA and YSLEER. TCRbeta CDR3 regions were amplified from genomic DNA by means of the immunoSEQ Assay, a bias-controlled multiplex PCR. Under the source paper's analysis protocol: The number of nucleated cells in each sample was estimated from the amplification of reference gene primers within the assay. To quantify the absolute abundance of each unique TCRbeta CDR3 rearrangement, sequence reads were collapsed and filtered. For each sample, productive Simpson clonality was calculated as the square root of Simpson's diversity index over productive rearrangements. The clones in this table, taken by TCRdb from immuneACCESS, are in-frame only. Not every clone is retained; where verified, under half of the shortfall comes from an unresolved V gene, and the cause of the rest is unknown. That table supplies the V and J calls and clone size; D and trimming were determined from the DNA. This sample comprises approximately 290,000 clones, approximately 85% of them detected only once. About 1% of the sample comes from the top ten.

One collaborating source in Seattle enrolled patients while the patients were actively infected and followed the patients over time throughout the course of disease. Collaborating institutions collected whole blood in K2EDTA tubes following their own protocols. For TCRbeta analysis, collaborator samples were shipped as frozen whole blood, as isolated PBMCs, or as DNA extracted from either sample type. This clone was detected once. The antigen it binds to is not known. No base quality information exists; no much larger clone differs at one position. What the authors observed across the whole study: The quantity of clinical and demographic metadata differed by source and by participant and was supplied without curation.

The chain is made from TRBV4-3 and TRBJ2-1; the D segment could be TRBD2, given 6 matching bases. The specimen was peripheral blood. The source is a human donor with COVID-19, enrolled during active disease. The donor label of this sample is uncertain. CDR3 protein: CASSLGTANNEQFF. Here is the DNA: TGCGCCAGCAGCCTCGGGACTGCCAACAATGAGCAGTTCTTC.